The clone carrying this TCR beta chain was seen just once. Germline trimming cut 6 bases from V and 5 bases from J; bases unmatched to any gene: 3. Germline lookup yields CDR1 SGHVS and CDR2 FQNEAQ. The CDR3 has 14 residues. This sample is drawn from a study of cytomegalovirus exposure and HLA in healthy donors. Vbeta (60) and Jbeta (13) primers were used in the PCR. Repertoires were generated with immunoSEQ multiplex PCR, while TCRdb's copy carries only in-frame clones and drops some. The sample carries more than 95,000 clones, approximately 74% recorded once. This clonotype was obtained from a female donor in good health and CMV-seropositive. Sequencing input: PBMCs. This rearrangement joins TRBV7-8 to TRBJ2-1, with TRBD1 identical over 11 bases. This chain's CDR3 is CASRGQGVNNEQFF. DNA for the CDR3: TGTGCCAGCAGGGGACAGGGGGTAAACAATGAGCAGTTCTTC. The variable domain in full, with the rest retrieved from reference TRBV7-8 and TRBJ2-1, is GAGVSQSPRYKVAKRGQDVALRCDPISGHVSLFWYQQALGQGPEFLTYFQNEAQLDKSGLPSDRFFAERPEGSVSTLKIQRTQQEDSAVYLCASRGQGVNNEQFFGPGTRLTVL.